This T cell receptor (beta chain) was sequenced in a study of blood T cell repertoires in COVID-19 (TCRdb year 2020). As for the study more broadly: Samples covering the acute and convalescent phases of COVID-19 were provided by collaborators in the United States, Italy and Spain. The prospective study material was composed of cDNA or gDNA derived from T cells, B-cell-depleted T cells, or PBMCs. The dataset comprised deeply sampled blood TCRbeta repertoires from subjects exposed to, actively infected with, or recovered from COVID-19. A freely available public database, intended as a resource for researchers studying the immune response to SARS-CoV-2, is where the repertoires were released. Samples were obtained from the ongoing ImmuneRACE study (first 160 participants) and from 1,254 subjects provided by 6 global collaborators. Nearly every sample came with metadata listing a de-identified subject ID, COVID-19 status, age in years and sex. Where HLA class I and class II types were available, the types were taken from metadata supplied by the sample provider, not from assay-based typing.

Whole blood was collected in K2EDTA tubes by collaborating institutions according to the institutions' own protocols. For TCRbeta analysis, collaborators shipped samples as frozen whole blood, isolated PBMCs, or DNA extracted from either of those sample types. Results the study describes overall, beyond this receptor: Clinical and demographic metadata were provided uncurated, with the amount varying by source and participant.

The trim is 0 bases for V and 7 bases for J, with a gap of 11 bases between the germline ends. Reading from cysteine to phenylalanine, the CDR3 counts 14 amino acids. The retained sequence is limited to the CDR3, 42 bases, with the frame set at the first base. CDR1 SGHDT and CDR2 YYEEEE are derived from the germline V gene. TCRbeta CDR3 regions were amplified from genomic DNA using the immunoSEQ Assay, a bias-controlled multiplex PCR. Turning to the authors' computational methods: Within the assay, amplification of reference gene primers was used to estimate how many nucleated cells each sample contained. Sequence reads were collapsed and filtered to measure the absolute abundance of every unique TCRbeta CDR3 rearrangement. For each sample, productive Simpson clonality was calculated by taking the square root of Simpson's diversity index across productive rearrangements. TCRdb obtained this table from immuneACCESS and retained in-frame rearrangements with V and J assigned. These tables miss some clones; where compared with another copy, unresolved V genes account for less than half of the shortfall, and the remainder is unexplained. That table supplies the V and J calls and clone size; D and trimming were determined from the DNA. The sample table records around 65,000 clones; roughly 86% of these occur just once. Clones ranked in the top ten supply 14% of the sample.

Comment on this clone: Its antigen has not been determined. No per-base quality is available; no much larger clone lies one base away.

The receptor's source is a human donor in a cohort sampled during active COVID-19. The material sequenced was peripheral blood. Here the chain combines TRBV5-6 and TRBJ2-1; tentative D gene TRBD2, with 5 bases matching. The nucleotide sequence reads TGTGCCAGCAGCTTGGGGGTGGGCGGGAATGAGCAGTTCTTC. Translated, this gives CASSLGVGGNEQFF.